This T cell receptor (beta chain) stems from a study of T cells expressing NK-cell markers. Looking at the study overall: It was from sorted CD3+CD56+NKG2C+, CD3+CD56+NKG2C- and CD3+CD56-NKG2C+ T cells that TCR beta repertoires came.

Germline-derived CDR1 and CDR2 are MNHNS and SASEGT. The CDR3 totals 12 residues. Reanalyzing the 5' RACE reads, TCRdb keeps one entry per CDR3 protein, without DNA. Reported are over 200,000 distinct CDR3 sequences; the ten largest clones contain 0.39%. This clonotype was obtained from a man aged 18 to 30 in good health. The chain carries TRBV6-1 and TRBJ2-5; TCRdb designates TRBD1, a call that cannot be tested without DNA. Sequenced sample: blood T cells: a sorted CD56 or NKG2C T cell subset, CD4+ or CD8+ T cells, or bulk PBMC T cells (not recorded which). The CDR3 spells CASSRRGETQYF.